These 27 T cell receptor beta chains came from one sample sequenced in a study of follicular helper T cells after annual influenza vaccination. Described time point: 2014-2015 season, 7 days after vaccination. Only in-frame clones appear in the TCRdb table, and some are missing; sequencing was by immunoSEQ multiplex PCR. The sample has about 16,000 clones; less than 85% are singletons. This specimen consisted of CXCR5+ CD38- circulating T follicular helper cells from blood, obtained 7 days after influenza vaccination. As to subset: circulating Tfh, non-naive CD4+CXCR5+PD-1+ (ICOS+CD38+ or ICOS-CD38-). Every receptor here comes from an adult who received the influenza vaccine.

Only one count was recorded for this clone. V gene TRBV5-1 combines with J gene TRBJ2-5; 7 bases match TRBD2. The V gene end was trimmed by 4 bases and the J gene end by 5 bases; junction bases not matched to a gene: 8. The CDR3 spans 14 residues. Germline V gene data show CDR1 as SGHRS and CDR2 as YFSETQ. CDR3 sequence reads: CASSGGGTGETQYF. Written as DNA, the CDR3 is TGCGCCAGCAGCGGCGGGGGAACGGGGGAGACCCAGTACTTC.

Remarks on this clone: A read error may account for a junction end that differs from germline. The rearrangement links TRBV20-1 to TRBJ2-1, with D possibly being TRBD2 (5 bases). The CDR3 length is 9 residues. The germline CDR1 and CDR2 sequences are DFQATT and SNEGSKA (reference sequence). CDR3 amino acids: CSALDPLVF. Here the CDR3 DNA reads TGCAGTGCTTTGGACCCACTAGTCTTC.

This rearrangement joins TRBV6-1 to TRBJ1-6; D is ambiguous. The ends were cut back, 11 bases at V and 7 bases at J, with 15 bases in the middle. Per the germline V gene, CDR1 is MNHNS and CDR2 is SASEGT. The CDR3 is made up of 13 amino acids. The CDR3 nucleotides read TGTGCCGGGAGACTTTACCAGAATTCACCCCTCCACTTT. This translates into CAGRLYQNSPLHF.

J is TRBJ2-3 and V is TRBV7-9, with D tentatively TRBD2 (5 bases). The CDR3 spans 16 residues. CDR1 is SEHNR and CDR2 is FQNEAQ in the germline V gene (reference sequence). The V end was cut by 2 bases, the J end by 4 bases, with 16 bases between. The CDR3 spells CASSLPMTNAPDTQYF. The CDR3 coding sequence is TGTGCCAGCAGCTTACCTATGACTAACGCACCAGATACGCAGTATTTT.

The chain joins TRBV6-1 to TRBJ1-2; D is possibly TRBD1 (5 bases). Germline CDR1 and CDR2: MNHNS and SASEGT. The CDR3 covers 13 residues. Trimming stripped 4 bases from V and 6 bases from J, with 12 bases between. CDR3 in amino acids: CASSGQLMDGYTF. CDR3 bases: TGTGCCAGCAGTGGACAGCTGATGGATGGCTACACCTTC.

As DNA, the CDR3 is TGTGCCAGCAGTTATCGGGGTTATCCCACAGATACGCAGTATTTT. This codes for CASSYRGYPTDTQYF. The chain joins TRBV6-5 to TRBJ2-3, with D perhaps matching TRBD2 (5 bases). CDR1 and CDR2 from the germline V gene are MNHEY and SVGAGI. The CDR3 spans 15 residues. Trimming removed 3 bases at V and 2 bases at J, with 12 bases between.

V and J are TRBV7-2 and TRBJ1-5; D possibly corresponds to TRBD1 (6 bases). The CDR3 is made up of 18 amino acids. Germline CDR1 and CDR2: SGHTA and FQGNSA. Trimming took 5 bases from V and 0 from J, leaving 20 bases between them. CDR3 nucleotide sequence: TGTGCCAGCAGCGTGGCAGGGGTCAGAGGTTATAGCAATCAGCCCCAGCATTTT. Amino acids: CASSVAGVRGYSNQPQHF. Variable domain in full (rest from reference TRBV7-2 and TRBJ1-5): GAGVSQSPSNKVTEKGKDVELRCDPISGHTALYWYRQSLGQGLEFLIYFQGNSAPDKSGLPSDRFSAERTGGSVSTLTIQRTQQEDSAVYLCASSVAGVRGYSNQPQHFGDGTRLSIL.

V and J are TRBV5-4 and TRBJ1-2; 8 bases fit TRBD1. The V gene's germline CDR1 is SGHNT and CDR2 YYREEE (reference sequence). Trimming removed 3 bases from V and 7 bases from J; junction bases left unmatched: 8. This CDR3 has 14 residues. The CDR3 coding sequence is TGTGCCAGCAGCTCGGACAGGGTAATTGGTGGCTACACCTTC. Its translation is CASSSDRVIGGYTF.

This clone showed up just a few times. The chain combines TRBV19 with TRBJ2-1, with 9 positions matching TRBD1. The CDR3 is 14 residues long. V was clipped by 7 bases and J by 7 bases; unmatched bases: 8. From germline, CDR1 is LNHDA and CDR2 SQIVND (reference sequence). CDR3 bases: TGTGCCAGTACCCGGACAGGGGTGATGAATGAGCAGTTCTTC. This gives the protein CASTRTGVMNEQFF. The full variable domain, its missing parts supplied by reference TRBV19 and TRBJ2-1, is DGGITQSPKYLFRKEGQNVTLSCEQNLNHDAMYWYRQDPGQGLRLIYYSQIVNDFQKGDIAEGYSVSREKKESFPLTVTSAQKNPTAFYLCASTRTGVMNEQFFGPGTRLTVL.

The chain recombines TRBV11-1 with TRBJ2-5, with D maybe TRBD2 (6 bases). Trimming cost V 5 bases and J 7 bases, with 11 bases left between them. Germline CDR1 reads SGHAT; CDR2 reads FQDESV (reference sequence). This CDR3 has 12 amino acids. CDR3: CASSRPAGTQYF. DNA for the CDR3: TGTGCCAGCAGCCGACCAGCGGGGACCCAGTACTTC.

This chain uses TRBV6-1 with TRBJ2-3, with a weak D call TRBD1 (5 bases). V was cut by 1 base and J by 7 bases, with 9 bases left in between. The CDR3 has 13 residues. The V gene's germline CDR1 is MNHNS and CDR2 SASEGT. The CDR3 sequence: CASSEGQTYTQYF. The CDR3 DNA follows: TGTGCCAGCAGTGAAGGACAGACCTATACGCAGTATTTT.

The CDR3 nucleotides are TGTGCCTGGAGTGTATCCCTGGGACTAGCGGGCCGCGAGCAGTACTTC. This translates into CAWSVSLGLAGREQYF. The V call is TRBV30, the J call TRBJ2-5; 12 positions match TRBD2. The J call may not be correct, given that the DNA end is closer to TRBJ2-7. Germline V gives CDR1 GTSNPN, CDR2 SVGIG (reference sequence). This CDR3 has 16 amino acids.

The rearrangement uses TRBV6-6 and TRBJ2-1; 12 bases map to TRBD1. The CDR3 length is 15 residues. With 11 bases clipped from V and 4 bases from J, the junction kept 9 bases outside the gene matches. Germline CDR1 and CDR2: MNHNY and SVGAGI (reference sequence). DNA for the CDR3: TGTGCCGGGACAGGGGGCGGGGGGGCTTACAATGAGCAGTTCTTC. As protein: CAGTGGGGAYNEQFF.

The chain couples TRBV7-3 to TRBJ2-3, with 10 nucleotides matching TRBD2. Germline assignment: CDR1 SGHTA and CDR2 FQGTGA. The V gene end was trimmed by 5 bases and the J gene end by 8 bases; junction bases not matched to a gene: 4. The CDR3 is made up of 13 amino acids. The CDR3, as DNA: TGTGCCAGCAGCGACCGGACTAGCGGTACGCAGTATTTT. Translated: CASSDRTSGTQYF. The variable domain in full, with the rest retrieved from reference TRBV7-3 and TRBJ2-3, is GAGVSQTPSNKVTEKGKYVELRCDPISGHTALYWYRQSLGQGPEFLIYFQGTGAADDSGLPNDRFFAVRPEGSVSTLKIQRTERGDSAVYLCASSDRTSGTQYFGPGTRLTVL.

This rearrangement joins TRBV5-5 to TRBJ2-5; TRBD2 might be the D (5 bases). Trimming took 0 bases from V and 3 from J, leaving 15 bases between them. Germline-derived CDR1 and CDR2 are SGHKS and YYEKEE (reference sequence). The CDR3 extends over 16 amino acids. The CDR3 DNA is TGTGCCAGCAGCTTGGCCGGCGGGTATGCCGAAGAGACCCAGTACTTC. Translation: CASSLAGGYAEETQYF.

The genes are TRBV6-1 and TRBJ2-2; maybe TRBD1 (6 bases). V lost 7 bases and J 2 bases, leaving 11 bases between the germline ends. Germline V gene lookup returns CDR1 MNHNS and CDR2 SASEGT. The CDR3 loop spans 14 amino acids. DNA of the CDR3: TGTGCCAGCACCTGGACAGTTAACACCGGGGAGCTGTTTTTT. It codes for CASTWTVNTGELFF.

V usage is TRBV5-6 and J usage is TRBJ2-1; 14 bases line up with TRBD2. The CDR3 contains 17 residues. CDR1 SGHDT and CDR2 YYEEEE come from the germline V gene. Trimming at V came to 4 bases and at J to 10 bases, leaving 13 bases not matched to a gene. CDR3 nucleotide sequence: TGTGCCAGCAGCCTGGGACTAGCGGGGGCCCGGCGAGGGGAGCAGTTCTTC. Its translation: CASSLGLAGARRGEQFF.

The chain has TRBV6-6 and TRBJ2-7; the match to TRBD1 covers 8 bases. This CDR3 has 14 amino acids. Germline values: CDR1 MNHNY, CDR2 SVGAGI (reference sequence). V lost 6 bases to trimming and J lost 4 bases; unmatched junction nucleotides: 8. This CDR3 is CASSYPGQAYEQYF. CDR3 nucleotide sequence: TGTGCCAGCAGCTACCCGGGACAGGCTTACGAGCAGTACTTC.

V and J are TRBV5-1 and TRBJ1-2; TRBD1 might be the D (6 bases). Trimming took 2 bases from V and 2 from J, leaving 13 bases between them. Per the germline V gene, CDR1 is SGHRS and CDR2 is YFSETQ. There are 15 residues in the CDR3. CDR3 sequence (DNA): TGCGCCAGCAGCTTACTCTTGGGGGCCAACTATGGCTACACCTTC. Translated, it gives CASSLLLGANYGYTF.

This clone was counted between two and nine times. J is TRBJ1-4 and V is TRBV4-1; 7 nucleotides match TRBD1. CDR1 and CDR2 (germline): MGHRA, YSYEKL. The CDR3 length is 15 residues. After removal of 6 bases from V and 5 bases from J, the junction contained 9 bases not matched to a gene. The CDR3 coding sequence is TGCGCCAGCAGTCAACCCGGGACAGAGAATGAAAAACTGTTTTTT. Protein: CASSQPGTENEKLFF.

V and J are TRBV11-2 and TRBJ1-6; 7 bases fit TRBD1. This CDR3 is built from 16 residues. CDR1 SGHAT and CDR2 FQNNGV come from the germline V gene. With 5 bases clipped from V and 10 bases from J, the junction kept 14 bases outside the gene matches. For the CDR3, the DNA is TGTGCCAGCAGCCCAAGGACATTCGCAGGGGGATCACCCCTCCACTTT. Residues: CASSPRTFAGGSPLHF.

This clone has only a few counts. The chain couples TRBV6-6 to TRBJ1-3, with no clear D. The CDR3 spans 15 residues. V was cut by 6 bases and J by 0 bases, with 12 bases left in between. Germline lookup yields CDR1 MNHNY and CDR2 SVGAGI (reference sequence). CDR3 nucleotides: TGTGCCAGCAGGGAGGACTTTCACTCTGGAAACACCATATATTTT. Its protein is CASREDFHSGNTIYF.

The chain has TRBV5-1 and TRBJ1-6; 7 bases line up with TRBD1. Looked up from germline, CDR1 is SGHRS and CDR2 is YFSETQ. V shed 1 base and J 8 bases; nucleotides not matched to a gene: 18. The CDR3 has 19 amino acids. The DNA of the CDR3 is TGCGCCAGCAGCTTGCGGGGACAGCCGAACGGACGAACGGATTCACCCCTCCACTTT. This translates into CASSLRGQPNGRTDSPLHF.

The chain couples TRBV6-5 to TRBJ1-5; the match to TRBD1 covers 8 bases. The CDR3 is made up of 15 amino acids. The ends lost 6 bases at V and 2 bases at J; junction bases unmatched: 6. Germline CDR1 MNHEY, CDR2 SVGAGI. CDR3: CASSSTGEGNQPQHF. Here the CDR3 DNA reads TGTGCCAGCAGCTCGACAGGGGAGGGCAATCAGCCCCAGCATTTT.

This clone was detected a few times. The rearrangement joins TRBV5-1 to TRBJ1-2; 10 bases match TRBD1. V was clipped by 0 bases and J by 3 bases; unmatched bases: 14. The CDR3 runs to 19 residues. Germline V CDR1 and CDR2: SGHRS, YFSETQ. The CDR3 nucleotides read TGCGCCAGCAGCTTGGGGCACGGGACAGGGGTTCCTAGGGACTATGGCTACACCTTC. Translation gives CASSLGHGTGVPRDYGYTF.

This clone was picked up one time. The rearrangement links TRBV9 to TRBJ2-1; tentative D call: TRBD1 (6 bases). The CDR3 length is 17 residues. The germline V gene encodes CDR1 SGDLS and CDR2 YYNGEE. V shed 4 bases and J shed 8 bases, with 25 bases lying between them. The CDR3 nucleotides are TGTGCCAGCAGCCGATCATTCTACGCTACAGGGATCCATGAGCAGTTCTTC. Translating gives CASSRSFYATGIHEQFF.

This chain connects TRBV9 to TRBJ1-2; the D gene is possibly TRBD1 (6 bases). The ends were cut back, 0 bases at V and 4 bases at J, with 13 bases in the middle. This CDR3 is built from 15 residues. Germline V lookup: CDR1 SGDLS, CDR2 YYNGEE. Written as DNA, the CDR3 is TGTGCCAGCAGCGTAGAGGAGGGGGGGCTCTATGGCTACACCTTC. Translation gives CASSVEEGGLYGYTF.